The clone carrying this T cell receptor beta chain came up once. These data belong to a study of OX40 agonist ivuxolimab in advanced cancers. Repertoires were generated with immunoSEQ multiplex PCR, while TCRdb's copy carries only in-frame clones and drops some. The sample gives approximately 35,000 clones, about 90% of which show up once; 30% to 40% is in the top ten. The CDR3 totals 18 residues. V lost 2 bases to trimming and J lost 4 bases; unmatched junction nucleotides: 14. Germline V lookup: CDR1 SGHAT, CDR2 FQNNGV. The rearrangement links TRBV11-2 to TRBJ2-1, with 7 bases matching TRBD1. The specimen comprised CD4+ or CD8+ T cells sorted from blood, sampled in a trial of the OX40 agonist ivuxolimab. The TCR originated in an adult with an advanced solid tumor such as melanoma, head and neck, liver or kidney cancer. CDR3 coding DNA: TGTGCCAGCAGCTTACGGACAGGCTTGGCGGTGGGATACAATGAGCAGTTCTTC. Protein product: CASSLRTGLAVGYNEQFF.